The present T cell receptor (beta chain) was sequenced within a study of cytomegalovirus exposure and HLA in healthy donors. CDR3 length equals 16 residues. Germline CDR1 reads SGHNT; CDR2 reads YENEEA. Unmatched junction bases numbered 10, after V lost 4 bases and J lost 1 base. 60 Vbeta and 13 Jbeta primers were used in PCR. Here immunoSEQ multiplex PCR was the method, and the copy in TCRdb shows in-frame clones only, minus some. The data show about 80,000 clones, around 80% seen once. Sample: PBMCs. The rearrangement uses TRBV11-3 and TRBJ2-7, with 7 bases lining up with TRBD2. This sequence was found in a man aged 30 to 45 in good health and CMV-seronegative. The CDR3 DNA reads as TGTGCCAGCAGCTCCGGTAAGGGCGGGAGTTCCTACGAGCAGTACTTC. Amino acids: CASSSGKGGSSYEQYF. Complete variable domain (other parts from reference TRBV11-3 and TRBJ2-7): EAGVVQSPRYKIIEKKQPVAFWCNPISGHNTLYWYLQNLGQGPELLIRYENEEAVDDSQLPKDRFSAERLKGVDSTLKIQPAELGDSAVYLCASSSGKGGSSYEQYFGPGTRLTVT.